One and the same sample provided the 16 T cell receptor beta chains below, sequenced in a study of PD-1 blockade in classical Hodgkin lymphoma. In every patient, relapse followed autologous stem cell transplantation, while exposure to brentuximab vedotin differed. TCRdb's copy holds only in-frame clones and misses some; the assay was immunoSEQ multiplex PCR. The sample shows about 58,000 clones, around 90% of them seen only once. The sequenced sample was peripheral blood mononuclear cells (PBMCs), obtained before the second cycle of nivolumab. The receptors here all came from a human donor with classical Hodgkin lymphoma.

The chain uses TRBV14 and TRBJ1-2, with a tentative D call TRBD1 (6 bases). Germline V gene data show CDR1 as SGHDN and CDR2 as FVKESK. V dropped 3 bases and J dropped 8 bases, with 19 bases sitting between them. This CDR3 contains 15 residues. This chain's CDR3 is CASSHETGHPGGYTF. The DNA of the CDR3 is TGTGCCAGCAGCCATGAGACGGGACACCCGGGCGGCTACACCTTC.

The CDR3 sequence is CASSLEYEQYF. The CDR3 region has the DNA TGTGCCAGCAGCTTAGAGTACGAGCAGTACTTC. The V and J genes are TRBV7-9 and TRBJ2-7; D is undetermined. CDR3 length: 11 residues. Germline values: CDR1 SEHNR, CDR2 FQNEAQ (reference sequence). V was shortened by 1 base and J by 4 bases, with 2 bases between the two germline ends.

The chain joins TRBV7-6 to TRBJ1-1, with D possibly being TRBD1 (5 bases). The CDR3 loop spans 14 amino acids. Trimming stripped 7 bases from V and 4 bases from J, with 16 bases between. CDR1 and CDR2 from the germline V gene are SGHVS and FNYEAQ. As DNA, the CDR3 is TGTGCCAGCACCCCTCAGGGAAGTGGCACTGAAGCTTTCTTT. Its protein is CASTPQGSGTEAFF.

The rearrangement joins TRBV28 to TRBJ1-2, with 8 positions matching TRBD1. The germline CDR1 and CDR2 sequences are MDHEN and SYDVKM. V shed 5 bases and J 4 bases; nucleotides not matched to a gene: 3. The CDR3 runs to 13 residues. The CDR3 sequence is CASSPGTGYGYTF. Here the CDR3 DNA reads TGTGCCAGCAGTCCAGGGACAGGCTATGGCTACACCTTC.

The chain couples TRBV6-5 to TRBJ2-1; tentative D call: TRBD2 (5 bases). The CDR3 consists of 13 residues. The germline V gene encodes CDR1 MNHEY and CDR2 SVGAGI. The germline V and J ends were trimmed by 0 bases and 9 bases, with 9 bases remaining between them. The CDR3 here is CASSYSEVGEQFF. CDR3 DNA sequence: TGTGCCAGCAGTTACTCGGAGGTGGGTGAGCAGTTCTTC.

The DNA for the CDR3 is TGTGCCAGCAGCGGTGCAGGGACATACAACACTGAAGCTTTCTTT. Its translation is CASSGAGTYNTEAFF. This chain connects TRBV9 to TRBJ1-1; TRBD1 might be the D (6 bases). The germline V gene encodes CDR1 SGDLS and CDR2 YYNGEE. CDR3 length equals 15 residues. The germline V and J ends were trimmed by 3 bases and 2 bases, with 14 bases remaining between them.

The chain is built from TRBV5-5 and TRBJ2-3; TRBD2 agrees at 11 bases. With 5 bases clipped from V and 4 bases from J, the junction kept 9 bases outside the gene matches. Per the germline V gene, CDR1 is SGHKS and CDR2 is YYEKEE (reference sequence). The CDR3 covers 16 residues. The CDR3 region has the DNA TGTGCCAGCAGTCGAACTAGCGGGAGAGTCCCAGATACGCAGTATTTT. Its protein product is CASSRTSGRVPDTQYF. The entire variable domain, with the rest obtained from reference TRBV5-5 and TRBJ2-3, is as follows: DAGVTQSPTHLIKTRGQQVTLRCSPISGHKSVSWYQQVLGQGPQFIFQYYEKEERGRGNFPDRFSARQFPNYSSELNVNALLLGDSALYLCASSRTSGRVPDTQYFGPGTRLTVL.

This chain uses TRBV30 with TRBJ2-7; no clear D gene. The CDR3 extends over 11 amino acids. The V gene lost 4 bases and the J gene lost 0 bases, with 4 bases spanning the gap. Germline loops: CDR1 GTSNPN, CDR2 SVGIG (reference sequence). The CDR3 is CAWKNSYEQYF. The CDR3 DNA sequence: TGTGCCTGGAAAAACTCCTACGAGCAGTACTTC.

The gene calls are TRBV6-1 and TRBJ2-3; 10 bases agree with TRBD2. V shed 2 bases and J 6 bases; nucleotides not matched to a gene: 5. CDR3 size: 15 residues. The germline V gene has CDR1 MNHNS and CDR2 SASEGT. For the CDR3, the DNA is TGTGCCAGCAGTGAACGGAGCGGGGGGGCTGATACGCAGTATTTT. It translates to CASSERSGGADTQYF.

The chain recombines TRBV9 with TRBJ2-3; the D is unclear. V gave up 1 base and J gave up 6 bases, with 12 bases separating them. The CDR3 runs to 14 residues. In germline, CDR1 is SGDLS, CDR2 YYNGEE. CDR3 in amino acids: CASSVSPVPDTQYF. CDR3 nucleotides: TGTGCCAGCAGCGTAAGTCCAGTCCCGGATACGCAGTATTTT.

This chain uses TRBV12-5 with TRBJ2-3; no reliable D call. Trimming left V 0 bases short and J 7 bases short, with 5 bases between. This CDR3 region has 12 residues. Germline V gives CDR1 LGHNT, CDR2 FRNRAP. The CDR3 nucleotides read TGTGCTAGTGGTTTGGTACGGAATACGCAGTATTTT. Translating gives CASGLVRNTQYF.

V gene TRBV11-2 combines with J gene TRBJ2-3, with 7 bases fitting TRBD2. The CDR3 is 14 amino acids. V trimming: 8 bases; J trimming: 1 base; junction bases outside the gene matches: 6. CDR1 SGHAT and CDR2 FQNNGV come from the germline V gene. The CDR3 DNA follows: TGTGCCAGCGGGAGGGGTTCGGGCACAGATACGCAGTATTTT. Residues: CASGRGSGTDTQYF.

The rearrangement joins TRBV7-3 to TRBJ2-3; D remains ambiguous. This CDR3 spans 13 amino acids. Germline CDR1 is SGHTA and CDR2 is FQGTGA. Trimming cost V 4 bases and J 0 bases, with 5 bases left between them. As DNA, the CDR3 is TGTGCCAGCAGCTACGGAAGCACAGATACGCAGTATTTT. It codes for CASSYGSTDTQYF.

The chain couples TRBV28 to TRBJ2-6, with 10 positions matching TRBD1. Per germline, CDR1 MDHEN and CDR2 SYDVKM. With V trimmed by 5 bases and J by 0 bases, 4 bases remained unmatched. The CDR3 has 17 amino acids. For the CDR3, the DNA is TGTGCCAGCAGTACCGGGACAGGGGTCTCTGGGGCCAACGTCCTGACTTTC. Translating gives CASSTGTGVSGANVLTF.

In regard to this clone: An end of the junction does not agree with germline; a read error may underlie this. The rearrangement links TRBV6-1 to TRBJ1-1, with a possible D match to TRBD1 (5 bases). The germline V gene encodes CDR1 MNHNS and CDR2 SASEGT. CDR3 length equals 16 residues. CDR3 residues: CASTETQVLSGTEAFF. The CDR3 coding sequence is TGTGCCAGCACTGAAACACAGGTCCTTTCGGGGACTGAAGCTTTCTTT.

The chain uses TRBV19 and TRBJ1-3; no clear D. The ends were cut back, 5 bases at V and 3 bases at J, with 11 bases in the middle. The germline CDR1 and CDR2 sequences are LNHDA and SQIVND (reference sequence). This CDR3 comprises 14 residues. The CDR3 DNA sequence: TGTGCCAGTAGTGGGTTTGGCGGTGGAAACACCATATATTTT. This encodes CASSGFGGGNTIYF. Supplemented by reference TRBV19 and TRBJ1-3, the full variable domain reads DGGITQSPKYLFRKEGQNVTLSCEQNLNHDAMYWYRQDPGQGLRLIYYSQIVNDFQKGDIAEGYSVSREKKESFPLTVTSAQKNPTAFYLCASSGFGGGNTIYFGEGSWLTVV.